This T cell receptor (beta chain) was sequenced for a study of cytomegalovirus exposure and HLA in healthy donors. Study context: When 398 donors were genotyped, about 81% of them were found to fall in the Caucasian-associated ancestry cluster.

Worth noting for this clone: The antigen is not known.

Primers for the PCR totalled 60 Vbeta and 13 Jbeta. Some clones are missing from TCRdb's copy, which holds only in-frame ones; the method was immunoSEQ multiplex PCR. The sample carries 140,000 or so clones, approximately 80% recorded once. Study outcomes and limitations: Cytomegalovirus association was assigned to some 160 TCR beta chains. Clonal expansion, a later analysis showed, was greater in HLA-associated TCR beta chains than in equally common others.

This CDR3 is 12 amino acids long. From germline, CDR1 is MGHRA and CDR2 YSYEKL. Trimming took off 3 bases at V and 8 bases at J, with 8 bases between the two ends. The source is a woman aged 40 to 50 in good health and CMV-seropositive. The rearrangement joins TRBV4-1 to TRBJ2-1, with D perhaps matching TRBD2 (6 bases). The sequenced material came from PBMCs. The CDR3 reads CASSHTGDEQFF. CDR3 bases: TGCGCCAGCAGCCATACGGGAGATGAGCAGTTCTTC.